Following are 23 T cell receptor beta chains from one sample sequenced in a study of T cell changes during pregnancy in multiple sclerosis. Clones were sequenced by immunoSEQ multiplex PCR, and TCRdb holds only the in-frame ones, with some missing. The sample lists 30,000 or so clones, approximately 89% occurring once. Specimen: CD8+ T cells from peripheral blood mononuclear cells, collected in the second trimester of pregnancy. The receptors shown here come from a female donor with multiple sclerosis, enrolled in a pregnancy study.

V gene TRBV4-2 combines with J gene TRBJ1-3; D ambiguous. CDR1 and CDR2 from the germline V gene are LGHNA and YNFKEQ. V was shortened by 1 base and J by 4 bases, with 11 bases between the two germline ends. The CDR3 runs 15 residues. CDR3 loop: CASSQGRRAGNTIYF. CDR3 DNA sequence: TGTGCCAGCAGCCAAGGGAGGCGGGCCGGAAACACCATATATTTT.

This clone was seen only a few times. The chain uses TRBV7-6 and TRBJ2-1, with D uncertain. Between the trimmed V and J ends, which lost 1 base and 8 bases, there was a span of 6 bases. Germline CDR1 reads SGHVS; CDR2 reads FNYEAQ. The CDR3 has 12 residues. In DNA form, the CDR3 reads TGTGCCAGCAGCTTAGGGTCGGATGAGCAGTTCTTC. Translating gives CASSLGSDEQFF.

The V call is TRBV2, the J call TRBJ2-7; TRBD1 matches 7 bases. J lost 2 bases, V lost 5 bases, and 3 bases had no gene match. The length of the CDR3 is 13 residues. From germline, CDR1 is SNHLY and CDR2 FYNNEI. CDR3 sequence reads: CASSRTGPYEQYF. The CDR3, as DNA: TGTGCCAGCAGTAGGACAGGACCCTACGAGCAGTACTTC.

The chain recombines TRBV7-2 with TRBJ2-1; 7 positions agree with TRBD2. The CDR3 length is 16 residues. Germline V lookup: CDR1 SGHTA, CDR2 FQGNSA. V lost 5 bases to trimming and J lost 4 bases; unmatched junction nucleotides: 11. CDR3 region: CASSPPGIGGYNEQFF. CDR3 nucleotides: TGTGCCAGCAGCCCCCCGGGTATCGGGGGGTACAATGAGCAGTTCTTC.

The rearrangement uses TRBV27 and TRBJ2-1; 7 bases agree with TRBD2. Germline CDR1 and CDR2: MNHEY and SMNVEV (reference sequence). V lost 5 bases, J lost 4 bases, and 5 bases stayed unmatched. The CDR3 runs to 14 residues. The CDR3: CASSPGTTYNEQFF. DNA of the CDR3: TGTGCCAGCAGTCCCGGGACTACTTACAATGAGCAGTTCTTC.

The V gene is TRBV9, the J gene TRBJ2-2; D is possibly TRBD2 (6 bases). Trimming stripped 3 bases from V and 4 bases from J, with 10 bases between. The CDR3 totals 14 residues. The germline gives CDR1 SGDLS, CDR2 YYNGEE. The CDR3 loop is CASSAGAGTGELFF. The CDR3 DNA reads TGTGCCAGCAGCGCGGGAGCGGGCACCGGGGAGCTGTTTTTT. The variable domain in full, completed from reference TRBV9 and TRBJ2-2, reads DSGVTQTPKHLITATGQRVTLRCSPRSGDLSVYWYQQSLDQGLQFLIQYYNGEERAKGNILERFSAQQFPDLHSELNLSSLELGDSALYFCASSAGAGTGELFFGEGSRLTVL.

J is TRBJ2-5 and V is TRBV7-2; D perhaps matches TRBD2 (6 bases). This CDR3 region has 16 residues. Trimming took 5 bases from V and 1 from J, leaving 17 bases between them. The germline V gene has CDR1 SGHTA and CDR2 FQGNSA. CDR3 protein: CASSGGDSGIQETQYF. The CDR3 DNA reads as TGTGCCAGCAGCGGCGGGGACTCCGGAATCCAAGAGACCCAGTACTTC.

The rearrangement uses TRBV30 and TRBJ2-5; TRBD1 matches at 9 bases. Trimming at V came to 3 bases and at J to 5 bases, leaving 10 bases not matched to a gene. Germline V gene data show CDR1 as GTSNPN and CDR2 as SVGIG (reference sequence). The CDR3 has 15 residues. CDR3 sequence reads: CAWSAGTGFPETQYF. Here the CDR3 DNA reads TGTGCCTGGAGCGCCGGGACAGGGTTCCCTGAGACCCAGTACTTC. Looking up the rest from reference TRBV30 and TRBJ2-5 gives the full variable domain: SQTIHQWPATLVQPVGSPLSLECTVEGTSNPNLYWYRQAAGRGLQLLFYSVGIGQISSEVPQNLSASRPQDRQFILSSKKLLLSDSGFYLCAWSAGTGFPETQYFGPGTRLLVL.

CDR3 sequence reads: CASSLYGGDTDTQYF. The DNA of the CDR3 is TGTGCCAGCAGCTTATACGGAGGGGACACAGATACGCAGTATTTT. The chain recombines TRBV7-8 with TRBJ2-3; possible D gene TRBD2, 6 bases. The CDR3 is 15 amino acids. The V gene's germline CDR1 is SGHVS and CDR2 FQNEAQ. V shed 2 bases and J shed 2 bases, with 11 bases lying between them.

The V gene is TRBV28, the J gene TRBJ2-5, with 7 nucleotides matching TRBD2. This CDR3 is built from 16 residues. Per the germline V gene, CDR1 is MDHEN and CDR2 is SYDVKM. V lost 2 bases, J lost 5 bases, and 11 bases stayed unmatched. This CDR3 reads CASSLGTGGQEETQYF. The CDR3 nucleotides are TGTGCCAGCAGTTTAGGAACGGGAGGCCAGGAGGAGACCCAGTACTTC. Filled out from reference TRBV28 and TRBJ2-5, the complete variable domain reads DVKVTQSSRYLVKRTGEKVFLECVQDMDHENMFWYRQDPGLGLRLIYFSYDVKMKEKGDIPEGYSVSREKKERFSLILESASTNQTSMYLCASSLGTGGQEETQYFGPGTRLLVL.

The chain employs TRBV4-1 and TRBJ1-1; no firm D call. Germline CDR1 is MGHRA and CDR2 is YSYEKL. The CDR3 extends over 15 amino acids. Trimming left V 4 bases short and J 6 bases short, with 18 bases between. The CDR3 here is CASSPPGVSDPEAFF. The CDR3 nucleotides read TGCGCCAGCAGCCCCCCGGGAGTGTCAGACCCTGAAGCTTTCTTT.

The V call is TRBV21-1, the J call TRBJ2-3; the table's TRBD1 call for D was not verified on the DNA. TRBV21-1 constitutes a pseudogene. The CDR3 has 14 amino acids. This CDR3 is CASSKFPSRDTQYF. The CDR3 DNA sequence: TGTGCCAGCAGCAAATTTCCTTCCAGAGATACGCAGTATTTT.

This clone occurred a few times. The J gene is TRBJ2-2, the V gene TRBV6-4, with a weak D call TRBD2 (6 bases). The V end was cut by 0 bases, the J end by 9 bases, with 8 bases between. The CDR3 extends over 13 amino acids. The germline gives CDR1 MRHNA, CDR2 SNTAGT. CDR3 in DNA: TGTGCCAGCAGTGACTCTCGGGGGAGGGAGCTGTTTTTT. This codes for CASSDSRGRELFF.

The chain recombines TRBV29-1 with TRBJ2-5; D might be TRBD1 (6 bases). From germline, CDR1 is SQVTM and CDR2 ANQGSEA. Trimming stripped 3 bases from V and 5 bases from J, with 10 bases between. There are 12 residues in the CDR3. The CDR3: CSVDWGRETQYF. The CDR3 coding sequence is TGCAGCGTTGACTGGGGGCGCGAGACCCAGTACTTC. The variable domain in full, with the rest retrieved from reference TRBV29-1 and TRBJ2-5, is SAVISQKPSRDICQRGTSLTIQCQVDSQVTMMFWYRQQPGQSLTLIATANQGSEATYESGFVIDKFPISRPNLTFSTLTVSNMSPEDSSIYLCSVDWGRETQYFGPGTRLLVL.

The chain recombines TRBV6-1 with TRBJ2-5; D possibly corresponds to TRBD1 (6 bases). Trimming cost V 4 bases and J 3 bases, with 12 bases left between them. The CDR3 totals 14 residues. Germline-derived CDR1 and CDR2 are MNHNS and SASEGT. CDR3 in amino acids: CASSVRQAEETQYF. CDR3 DNA: TGTGCCAGCAGTGTCCGACAGGCGGAAGAGACCCAGTACTTC.

This chain links TRBV30 with TRBJ2-3; TRBD2 aligns across 9 bases. Germline-derived CDR1 and CDR2 are GTSNPN and SVGIG (reference sequence). Trimming at V came to 0 bases and at J to 6 bases, leaving 13 bases not matched to a gene. This CDR3 is 17 amino acids long. In DNA form, the CDR3 reads TGTGCCTGGAGTGTACGGAGCGGGGGGTTTTTCTCGGATACGCAGTATTTT. As protein: CAWSVRSGGFFSDTQYF.

This chain joins TRBV13 and TRBJ2-3; the D gene is possibly TRBD2 (5 bases). Trimming stripped 4 bases from V and 3 bases from J, with 17 bases between. The germline V gene encodes CDR1 PRHDT and CDR2 FYEKMQ (reference sequence). The CDR3 runs 16 residues. As DNA, the CDR3 is TGTGCCAGCAGCTCTCCTGGGTTCGAGGGAACAGATACGCAGTATTTT. Its translation: CASSSPGFEGTDTQYF. The full variable domain, with the rest looked up from reference TRBV13 and TRBJ2-3, is AAGVIQSPRHLIKEKRETATLKCYPIPRHDTVYWYQQGPGQDPQFLISFYEKMQSDKGSIPDRFSAQQFSDYHSELNMSSLELGDSALYFCASSSPGFEGTDTQYFGPGTRLTVL.

The gene calls are TRBV11-2 and TRBJ2-5; 10 nucleotides align to TRBD1. The J segment lost 2 bases and the V segment lost 5 bases, leaving 8 bases of the junction unmatched. Germline V gene lookup returns CDR1 SGHAT and CDR2 FQNNGV. This CDR3 comprises 16 residues. The CDR3 region has the DNA TGTGCCAGCAGCCTCGCCGGGACAGGGGCGCAAGAGACCCAGTACTTC. Its translation: CASSLAGTGAQETQYF.

In this sample, this clone is medium-sized (0.01 to 0.1%). The CDR3 DNA reads TGCGCCAGCAGCCTTATTCCCGAGACAGCACACCGTAACTATGGCTACACCTTC. Its translation: CASSLIPETAHRNYGYTF. The genes are TRBV5-1 and TRBJ1-2, with D perhaps TRBD1 (5 bases). The CDR3 loop spans 18 amino acids. Trimming stripped 4 bases from V and 1 base from J, with 23 bases between. Germline lookup yields CDR1 SGHRS and CDR2 YFSETQ.

V is TRBV7-3 and J is TRBJ2-2; D is perhaps TRBD1 (6 bases). V was trimmed by 3 bases and J by 6 bases, leaving 8 bases between them. CDR1 and CDR2 from the germline V gene are SGHTA and FQGTGA. This CDR3 spans 13 amino acids. CDR3 nucleotides: TGTGCCAGCAGCTTTGGGACATCCGGGGAGCTGTTTTTT. It translates to CASSFGTSGELFF.

The chain employs TRBV11-2 and TRBJ2-1, with D tentatively TRBD2 (6 bases). The CDR3 consists of 16 residues. Per germline, CDR1 SGHAT and CDR2 FQNNGV. The V end was cut by 5 bases, the J end by 0 bases, with 14 bases between. The CDR3 here is CASSPGLGSSYNEQFF. In DNA, the CDR3 is TGTGCCAGCAGCCCGGGACTGGGGAGCTCCTACAATGAGCAGTTCTTC.

The chain recombines TRBV4-1 with TRBJ2-5; unclear D gene. The germline V gene has CDR1 MGHRA and CDR2 YSYEKL. With 0 bases removed from V and 4 bases from J, the gap between germline ends came to 6 bases. This CDR3 comprises 13 residues. This CDR3 is CASSQDSPETQYF. CDR3 DNA: TGCGCCAGCAGCCAAGATTCTCCAGAGACCCAGTACTTC.

The chain links TRBV27 to TRBJ1-1; no definite D call. Trimming left V 1 base short and J 4 bases short, with 19 bases between. The germline V gene encodes CDR1 MNHEY and CDR2 SMNVEV (reference sequence). The CDR3 runs 17 residues. CDR3 region: CASSLWGAGGESTEAFF. Here the CDR3 DNA reads TGTGCCAGCAGTTTATGGGGTGCAGGTGGGGAGAGCACTGAAGCTTTCTTT.